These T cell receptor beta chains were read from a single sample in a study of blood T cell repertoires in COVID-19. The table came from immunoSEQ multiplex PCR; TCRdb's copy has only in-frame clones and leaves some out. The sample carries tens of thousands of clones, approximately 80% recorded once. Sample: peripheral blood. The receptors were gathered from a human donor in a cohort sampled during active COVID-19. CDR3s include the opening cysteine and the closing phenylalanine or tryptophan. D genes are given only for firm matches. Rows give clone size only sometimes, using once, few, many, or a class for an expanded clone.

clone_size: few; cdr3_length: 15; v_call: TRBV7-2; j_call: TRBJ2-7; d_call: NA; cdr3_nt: TGTGCCAGCAGCCCCCGAAATGGACAGTCCCACGAGCAGTACTTC; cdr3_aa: CASSPRNGQSHEQYF
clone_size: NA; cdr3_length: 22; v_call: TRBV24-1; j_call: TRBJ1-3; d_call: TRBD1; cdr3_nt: TGTGCCACCAGTGATTTGCTCGAAGGGACAGGGGGCCCTATAAGAACCGGAAACACCATATATTTT; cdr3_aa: CATSDLLEGTGGPIRTGNTIYF
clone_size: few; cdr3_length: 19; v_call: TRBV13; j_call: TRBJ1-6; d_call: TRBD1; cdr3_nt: TGTGCCAGCAGCTTAATGCCGGGACAGATGAGTTGGGGGAATTCACCCCTCCACTTT; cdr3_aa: CASSLMPGQMSWGNSPLHF
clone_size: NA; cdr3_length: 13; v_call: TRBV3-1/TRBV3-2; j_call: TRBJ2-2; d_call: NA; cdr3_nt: TGTGCCAGCAGCTCCTCGAGCACCGGGGAGCTGTTTTTT; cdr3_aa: CASSSSSTGELFF
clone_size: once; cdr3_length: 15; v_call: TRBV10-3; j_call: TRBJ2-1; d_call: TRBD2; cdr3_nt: TGTGCCATCAGTGAAACAGCGGGAGACCCCAATGAGCAGTTCTTC; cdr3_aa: CAISETAGDPNEQFF
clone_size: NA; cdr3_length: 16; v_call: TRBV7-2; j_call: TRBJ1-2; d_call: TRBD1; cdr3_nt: TGTGCCAGCAGCAAGAGGGACAGCACCTTAGGCTATGGCTACACCTTC; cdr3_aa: CASSKRDSTLGYGYTF
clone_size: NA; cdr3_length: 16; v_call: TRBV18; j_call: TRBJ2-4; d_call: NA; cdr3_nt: TGTGCCAGCTCACCAGTTGCGGAACTAGCCAAAAACATTCAGTACTTC; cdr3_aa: CASSPVAELAKNIQYF
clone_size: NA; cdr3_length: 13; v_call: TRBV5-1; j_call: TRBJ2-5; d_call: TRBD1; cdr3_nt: TGCGCCAGCGCCGGGACAGGGCAAGAGACCCAGTACTTC; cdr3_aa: CASAGTGQETQYF
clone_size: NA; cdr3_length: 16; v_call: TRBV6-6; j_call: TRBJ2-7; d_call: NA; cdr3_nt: TGTGCCAGCAGTTGGGTGCCGGGACATGTGTCCTACGAGCAGTACTTC; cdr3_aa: CASSWVPGHVSYEQYF
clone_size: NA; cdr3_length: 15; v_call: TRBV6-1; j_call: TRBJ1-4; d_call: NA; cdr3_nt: TGTGCCAGCAGCTTCTTGGGGGGTTTTAATGAAAAACTGTTTTTT; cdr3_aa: CASSFLGGFNEKLFF
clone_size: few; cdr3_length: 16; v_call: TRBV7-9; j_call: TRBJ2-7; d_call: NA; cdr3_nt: TGTGCCAGCACCGAACTCGTAACGACAGTAGGGATCGGGTTGTACTTC; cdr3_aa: CASTELVTTVGIGLYF
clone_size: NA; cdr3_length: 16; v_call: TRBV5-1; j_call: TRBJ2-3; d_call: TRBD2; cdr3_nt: TGCGCCAGCAGCGTCCTAACTAGCGGGGGCACAGATACGCAGTATTTT; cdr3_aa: CASSVLTSGGTDTQYF
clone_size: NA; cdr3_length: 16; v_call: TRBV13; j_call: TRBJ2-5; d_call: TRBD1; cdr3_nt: TGTGCCAGCAGCTCCCGACAGGGGGCGCGACAAGAGACCCAGTACTTC; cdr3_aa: CASSSRQGARQETQYF
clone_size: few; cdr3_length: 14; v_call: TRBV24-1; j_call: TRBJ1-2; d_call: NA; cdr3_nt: TGTGCCACCAGTGATCGCAGGGTTCCCTATGGCTACACCTTC; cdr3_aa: CATSDRRVPYGYTF
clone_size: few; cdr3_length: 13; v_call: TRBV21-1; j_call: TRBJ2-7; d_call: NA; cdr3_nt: TGTGCCAGCAACGAGGCGGGAGTGTACGAGCAGTACTTC; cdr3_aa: CASNEAGVYEQYF
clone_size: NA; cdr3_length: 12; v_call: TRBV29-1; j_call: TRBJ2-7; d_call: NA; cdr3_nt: TGCAGCGTTGAAGGTAGCTCCTACGAGCAGTACTTC; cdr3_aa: CSVEGSSYEQYF
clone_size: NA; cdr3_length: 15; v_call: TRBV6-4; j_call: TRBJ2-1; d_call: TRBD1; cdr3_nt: TGTGCCAGCAGTCAGGACTCAGGGGGTTACAATGAGCAGTTCTTC; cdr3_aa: CASSQDSGGYNEQFF
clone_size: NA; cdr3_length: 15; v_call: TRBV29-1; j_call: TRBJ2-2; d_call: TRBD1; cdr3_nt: TGCAGCGTTGGAGCAGGGGGATCGAACACCGGGGAGCTGTTTTTT; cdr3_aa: CSVGAGGSNTGELFF
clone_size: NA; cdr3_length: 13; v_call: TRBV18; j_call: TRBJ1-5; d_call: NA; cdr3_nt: TGTGCCAGCTCACCACTGCGAAATCAGCCCCAGCATTTT; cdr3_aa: CASSPLRNQPQHF
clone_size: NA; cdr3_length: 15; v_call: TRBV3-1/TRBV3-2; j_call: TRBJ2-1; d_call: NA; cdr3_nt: TGTGCCAGCAGCCGGACGTGGGGAGGGGGGGATGAGCAGTTCTTC; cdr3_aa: CASSRTWGGGDEQFF
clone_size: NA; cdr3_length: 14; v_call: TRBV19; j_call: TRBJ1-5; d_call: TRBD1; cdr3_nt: TGTGCCAGTAGCAGTACAGGGGGGTTTCAGCCCCAGCATTTT; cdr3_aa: CASSSTGGFQPQHF
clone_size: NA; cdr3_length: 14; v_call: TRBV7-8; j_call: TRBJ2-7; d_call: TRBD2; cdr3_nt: TGTGCCAGCAGCAAATTGGGACTAGCGTACGAGCAGTACTTC; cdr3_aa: CASSKLGLAYEQYF
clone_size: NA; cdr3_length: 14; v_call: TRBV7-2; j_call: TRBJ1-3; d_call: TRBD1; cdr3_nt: TGTGCCAGCAGCCGGACAGGGACTGGAAACACCATATATTTT; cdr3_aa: CASSRTGTGNTIYF
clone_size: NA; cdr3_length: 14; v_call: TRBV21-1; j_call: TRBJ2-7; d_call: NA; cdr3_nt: NA; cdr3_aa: CASSKVAGGSEQYF
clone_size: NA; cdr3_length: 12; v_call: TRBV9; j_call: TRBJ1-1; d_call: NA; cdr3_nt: TGTGCCTCTCGACAGGTGAACACTGAAGCTTTCTTT; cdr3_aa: CASRQVNTEAFF
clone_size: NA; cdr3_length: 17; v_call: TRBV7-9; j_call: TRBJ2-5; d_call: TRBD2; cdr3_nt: TGTGCCAGCAGCTTAGGCGGGCTAGCGGGAGTCGGGGAGACCCAGTACTTC; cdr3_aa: CASSLGGLAGVGETQYF
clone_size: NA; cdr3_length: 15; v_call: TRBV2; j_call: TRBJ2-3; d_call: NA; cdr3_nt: TGTGCCAGCAGTGGAGTTAGCGCCCTCCGGGATACGCAGTATTTT; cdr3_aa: CASSGVSALRDTQYF
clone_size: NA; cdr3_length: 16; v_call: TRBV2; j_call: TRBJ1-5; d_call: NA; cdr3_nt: TGTGCCAGCACCAAAAACAGGGATTATCGCAATCAGCCCCAGCATTTT; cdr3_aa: CASTKNRDYRNQPQHF
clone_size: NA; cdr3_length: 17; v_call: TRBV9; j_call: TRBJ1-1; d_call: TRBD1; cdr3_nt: TGTGCCAGCAGCGTAGGTTTGGGACAGGGGGTTATAGGAGAAGCTTTCTTT; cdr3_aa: CASSVGLGQGVIGEAFF
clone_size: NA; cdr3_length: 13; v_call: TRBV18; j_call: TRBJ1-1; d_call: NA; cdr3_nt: TGTGCCAGCTCACCACCCCGCGGCACTGAAGCTTTCTTT; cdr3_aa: CASSPPRGTEAFF
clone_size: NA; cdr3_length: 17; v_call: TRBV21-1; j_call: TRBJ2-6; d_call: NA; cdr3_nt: TGTGCCAGCAGCAAAGCCTCCCCCGCGTCTGGGGCCAACGTCCTGACTTTC; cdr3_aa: CASSKASPASGANVLTF
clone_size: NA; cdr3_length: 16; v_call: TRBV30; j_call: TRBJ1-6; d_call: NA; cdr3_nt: TGTGCCTGGAGGGAGACAGAGATAACTTATAATTCACCCCTCCACTTT; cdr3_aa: CAWRETEITYNSPLHF
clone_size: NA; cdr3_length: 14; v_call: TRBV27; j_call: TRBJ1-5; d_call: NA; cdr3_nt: TGTGCCAGCAGTTTATCGGAGAACAATCAGCCCCAGCATTTT; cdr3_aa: CASSLSENNQPQHF
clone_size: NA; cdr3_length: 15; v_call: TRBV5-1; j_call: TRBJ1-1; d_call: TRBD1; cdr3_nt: TGCGCCAGCAGCTTGGTGGGGGGACAGGGGACTGAAGCTTTCTTT; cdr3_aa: CASSLVGGQGTEAFF
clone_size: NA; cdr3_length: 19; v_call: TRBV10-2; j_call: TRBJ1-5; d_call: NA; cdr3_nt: TGCGCCACCCGGCACCCCCCGCCGGTCCGGGAGGTGAGCAATCAGCCCCAGCATTTT; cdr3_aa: CATRHPPPVREVSNQPQHF
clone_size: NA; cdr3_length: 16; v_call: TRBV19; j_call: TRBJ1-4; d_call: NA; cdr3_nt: TGTGCCACCCGGGGAGGGGGAAGAGGAGGGGATGAAAAACTGTTTTTT; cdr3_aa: CATRGGGRGGDEKLFF
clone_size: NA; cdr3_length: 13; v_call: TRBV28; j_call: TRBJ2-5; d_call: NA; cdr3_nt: TGTGCCAGCAGTCTACCGCAAGGGGGGACCCAGTACTTC; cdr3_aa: CASSLPQGGTQYF
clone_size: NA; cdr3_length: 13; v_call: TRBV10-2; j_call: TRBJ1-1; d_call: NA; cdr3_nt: TGCGCCAGCAGTGACCTAGGGGGCACTGAAGCTTTCTTT; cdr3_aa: CASSDLGGTEAFF
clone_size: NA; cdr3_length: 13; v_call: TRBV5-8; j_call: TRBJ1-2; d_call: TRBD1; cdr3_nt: TGTGCCAGCAGCTTTAGACAGGGGCATGGCTACACCTTC; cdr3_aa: CASSFRQGHGYTF
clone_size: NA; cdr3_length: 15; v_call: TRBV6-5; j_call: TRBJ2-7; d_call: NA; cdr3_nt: TGTGCCAGCAGTTACTCTGGGGCCAGTCCCTACGAGCAGTACTTC; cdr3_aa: CASSYSGASPYEQYF
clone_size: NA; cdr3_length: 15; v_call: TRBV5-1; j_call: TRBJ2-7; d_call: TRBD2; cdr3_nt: TGCGCCAGCAGCCCGGGATTAGCGGGAGAGTACGAGCAGTACTTC; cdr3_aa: CASSPGLAGEYEQYF
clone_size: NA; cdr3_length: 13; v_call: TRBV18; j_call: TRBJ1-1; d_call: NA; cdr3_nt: TGTGCCAGCTCACCGACTATGAACACTGAAGCTTTCTTT; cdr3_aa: CASSPTMNTEAFF
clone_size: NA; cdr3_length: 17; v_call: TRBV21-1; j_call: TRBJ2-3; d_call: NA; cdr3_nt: TGTGCCAGCAGCAAAGCCCCCCGGACAGGCATTCCAGATACGCAGTATTTT; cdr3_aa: CASSKAPRTGIPDTQYF
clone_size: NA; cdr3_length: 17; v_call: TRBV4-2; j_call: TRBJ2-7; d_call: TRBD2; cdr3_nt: TGTGCCAGCAGCCCTCAGGGCGGCGGGAGGAGCTCCTACGAGCAGTACTTC; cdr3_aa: CASSPQGGGRSSYEQYF
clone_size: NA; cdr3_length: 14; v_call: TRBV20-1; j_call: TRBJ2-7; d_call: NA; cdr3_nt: TGCAGTGCTAGTGCTCCCGACACCCGACACGAGCAGTACTTC; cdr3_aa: CSASAPDTRHEQYF
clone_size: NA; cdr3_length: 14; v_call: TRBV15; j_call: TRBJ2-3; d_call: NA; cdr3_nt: TGTGCCACCAGCAGAATCGGGAGATCAGATACGCAGTATTTT; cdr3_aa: CATSRIGRSDTQYF
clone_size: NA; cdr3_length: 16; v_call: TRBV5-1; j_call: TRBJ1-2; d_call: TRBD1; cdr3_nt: TGCGCCAGCAGCTTGAAACTACAGGGGGCGAACTATGGCTACACCTTC; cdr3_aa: CASSLKLQGANYGYTF
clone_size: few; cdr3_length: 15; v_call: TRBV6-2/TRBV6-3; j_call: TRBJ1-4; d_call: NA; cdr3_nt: TGTGCCAGCAGTTACTCGAAGGCGGGAAATGAAAAACTGTTTTTT; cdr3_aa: CASSYSKAGNEKLFF
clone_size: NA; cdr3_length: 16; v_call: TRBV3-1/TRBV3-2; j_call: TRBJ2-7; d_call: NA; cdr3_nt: TGTGCCAGCAGCCAAGTAAGACCCAGGGCGCCCTACGAGCAGTACTTC; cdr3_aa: CASSQVRPRAPYEQYF
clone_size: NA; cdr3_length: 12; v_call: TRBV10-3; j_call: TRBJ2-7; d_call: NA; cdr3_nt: TGTGCCATCAGTGGTCCAGGCCCGGAGCAGTACTTC; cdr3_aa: CAISGPGPEQYF
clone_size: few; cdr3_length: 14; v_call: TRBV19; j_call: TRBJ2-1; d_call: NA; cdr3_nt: TGTGCCAGTAGTATAGTTCTAGCTCTGGATGAGCAGTTCTTC; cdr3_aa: CASSIVLALDEQFF
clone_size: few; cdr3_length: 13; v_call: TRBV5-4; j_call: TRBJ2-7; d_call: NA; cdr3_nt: TGTGCCAGCAGCTTGGCAGGTTCTATCGAGCAGTACTTC; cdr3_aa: CASSLAGSIEQYF
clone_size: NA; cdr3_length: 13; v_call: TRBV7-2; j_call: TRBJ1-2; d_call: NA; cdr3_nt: TGTGCCAGCAGCTTGGAGCTTAACTATGGCTACACCTTC; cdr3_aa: CASSLELNYGYTF
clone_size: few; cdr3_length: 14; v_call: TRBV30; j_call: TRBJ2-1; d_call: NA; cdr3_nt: TGTGCCTGGAGTGTACCGGGGTCCTACAATGAGCAGTTCTTC; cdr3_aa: CAWSVPGSYNEQFF
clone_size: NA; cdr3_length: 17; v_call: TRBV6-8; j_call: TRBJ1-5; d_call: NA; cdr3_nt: TGTGCCAGCAGCGTCCATTTCACAGGGAACTACAATCAGCCCCAGCATTTT; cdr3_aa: CASSVHFTGNYNQPQHF
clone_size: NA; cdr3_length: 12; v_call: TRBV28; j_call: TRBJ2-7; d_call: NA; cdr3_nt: TGTGCCAGCAGTTTCGGGGTTCGAGGGAGGTACTTC; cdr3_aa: CASSFGVRGRYF
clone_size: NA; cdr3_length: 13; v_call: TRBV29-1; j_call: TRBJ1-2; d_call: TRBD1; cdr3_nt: TGCAGCGTTGATAGAGGAGGGGGCTCTGGCTACACCTTC; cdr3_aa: CSVDRGGGSGYTF